A single sample gave rise to the 23 T cell receptor beta chains below, sequenced in a study of human versus mouse CDR3 diversity and MHC coevolution. Assay: immunoSEQ multiplex PCR; the TCRdb copy retains only in-frame clones and omits some. Among tens of thousands of clones listed, under 95% were seen once. Sequencing was done on a sample of naive CD4+ T cells from blood. Indicated subset: CD45RO-negative CD62L-positive naive CD4 T cells. The receptors were sampled from a person between 25 and 69 years old in good health.

This clone was observed once. The chain is built from TRBV5-4 and TRBJ1-4, with TRBD1 matching over 8 bases. Germline V gene data show CDR1 as SGHNT and CDR2 as YYREEE (reference sequence). This CDR3 is built from 15 residues. After removal of 0 bases from V and 7 bases from J, the junction contained 5 bases not matched to a gene. CDR3 DNA sequence: TGTGCCAGCAGCTTGGGGTCAGGGGGCTTTGAAAAACTGTTTTTT. Its protein is CASSLGSGGFEKLFF.

V usage is TRBV7-6 and J usage is TRBJ2-6; D perhaps matches TRBD1 (6 bases). CDR3 size: 17 residues. The germline gives CDR1 SGHVS, CDR2 FNYEAQ. Trimming left V 2 bases short and J 0 bases short, with 11 bases between. This chain's CDR3 is CASSLSTGPSGANVLTF. CDR3 DNA sequence: TGTGCCAGCAGCTTATCGACAGGACCCTCTGGGGCCAACGTCCTGACTTTC.

The CDR3: CASNSEGSYGYTF. For the CDR3, the DNA is TGTGCCAGCAACTCGGAGGGCAGCTATGGCTACACCTTC. V gene TRBV6-6 combines with J gene TRBJ1-2; D not resolved. V lost 7 bases, J lost 4 bases, and 13 bases lay in between. The CDR3 runs to 13 residues. The V gene's germline CDR1 is MNHNY and CDR2 SVGAGI (reference sequence).

The chain carries TRBV18 and TRBJ1-5; no firm D call. V lost 1 base and J lost 9, with 7 bases in between. The germline gives CDR1 KGHSH, CDR2 LQKENI. The CDR3 consists of 12 residues. The CDR3 spells CASSPRDGPQHF. The CDR3 nucleotides are TGTGCCAGCTCACCACGCGATGGGCCCCAGCATTTT. The full variable domain, completed using reference TRBV18 and TRBJ1-5, is NAGVMQNPRHLVRRRGQEARLRCSPMKGHSHVYWYRQLPEEGLKFMVYLQKENIIDESGMPKERFSAEFPKEGPSILRIQQVVRGDSAAYFCASSPRDGPQHFGDGTRLSIL.

This chain connects TRBV7-2 to TRBJ2-5, with TRBD2 identical over 11 bases. Gene TRBJ2-7 matches the end of the DNA better, so the J call may be wrong. Looked up from germline, CDR1 is SGHTA and CDR2 is FQGNSA. The CDR3 runs to 16 residues. The CDR3 DNA reads as TGTGCCAGCAGCTTGGCTAGCGGGAGGCAACCCTACGAGCAGTACTTC. Its translation is CASSLASGRQPYEQYF.

V and J are TRBV5-4 and TRBJ2-3, with unresolved D. Germline values: CDR1 SGHNT, CDR2 YYREEE (reference sequence). V lost 5 bases and J 9 bases, leaving 10 bases between the germline ends. The length of the CDR3 is 11 residues. CDR3 in DNA: TGTGCCAGCAGATCTGAAACAACGCAGTATTTT. Translation gives CASRSETTQYF.

The chain uses TRBV19 and TRBJ1-5; TRBD1 agrees at 8 bases. J gave up 1 base and V 5 bases, and 4 bases lay outside the gene matches. Germline V CDR1 and CDR2: LNHDA, SQIVND (reference sequence). This CDR3 has 15 amino acids. CDR3 protein: CASSQGARSNQPQHF. In DNA, the CDR3 is TGTGCCAGTAGTCAGGGGGCTCGGAGCAATCAGCCCCAGCATTTT. Full variable domain (missing parts from reference TRBV19 and TRBJ1-5): DGGITQSPKYLFRKEGQNVTLSCEQNLNHDAMYWYRQDPGQGLRLIYYSQIVNDFQKGDIAEGYSVSREKKESFPLTVTSAQKNPTAFYLCASSQGARSNQPQHFGDGTRLSIL.

The CDR3: CASSPYRDGGYTF. DNA of the CDR3: TGTGCCAGCTCACCCTACAGGGACGGCGGCTACACCTTC. The J gene is TRBJ1-2, the V gene TRBV18; weak D call: TRBD1 (6 bases). V was shortened by 3 bases and J by 8 bases, with 13 bases between the two germline ends. In germline, CDR1 is KGHSH, CDR2 LQKENI. The CDR3 sequence is 13 residues long.

This chain uses TRBV19 with TRBJ2-3; D gene uncertain. There are 15 residues in the CDR3. Deletions cut 3 bases from V and 2 bases from J, with 12 bases between. Germline V gene data show CDR1 as LNHDA and CDR2 as SQIVND (reference sequence). CDR3: CASSMSKSLTDTQYF. CDR3 DNA: TGTGCCAGTAGTATGAGTAAGTCACTCACAGATACGCAGTATTTT.

The rearrangement uses TRBV6-1 and TRBJ1-3; 9 nucleotides align to TRBD1. CDR1 is MNHNS and CDR2 is SASEGT in the germline V gene. Trimming removed 4 bases from V and 0 bases from J; junction bases left unmatched: 4. This CDR3 spans 16 amino acids. CDR3 amino acids: CASSVGTGTSGNTIYF. For the CDR3, the DNA is TGTGCCAGCAGTGTCGGGACAGGGACCTCTGGAAACACCATATATTTT.

V usage is TRBV5-1 and J usage is TRBJ2-2; possibly TRBD1 for D (5 bases). The ends were cut back, 4 bases at V and 5 bases at J, with 12 bases in the middle. The CDR3 has 14 residues. Germline CDR1 reads SGHRS; CDR2 reads YFSETQ. DNA of the CDR3: TGCGCCAGCAGCCCAGGGTTAGAGACCGGGGAGCTGTTTTTT. Protein sequence: CASSPGLETGELFF.

V gene TRBV10-2 combines with J gene TRBJ1-1; TRBD1 is a possible D gene (5 bases). This CDR3 is 15 amino acids long. Trimming left V 0 bases short and J 4 bases short, with 12 bases between. Germline CDR1 reads WSHSY; CDR2 reads SAAADI. In DNA, the CDR3 is TGCGCCAGCAGTGAGTCAGGGGTGACGGGCACTGAAGCTTTCTTT. This encodes CASSESGVTGTEAFF.

This chain joins TRBV5-4 and TRBJ2-2; D gene unclear. Germline V CDR1 and CDR2: SGHNT, YYREEE (reference sequence). With 5 bases removed from V and 3 bases from J, the gap between germline ends came to 8 bases. The CDR3 length is 13 residues. The CDR3 DNA reads TGTGCCAGCAGTCCCCGAGACACCGGGGAGCTGTTTTTT. Protein: CASSPRDTGELFF.

In DNA, the CDR3 is TGTGCCAGCAGCGTAGACCCGGCAGGGGCGGGCGAGCAGTACTTC. Translated, it gives CASSVDPAGAGEQYF. This chain joins TRBV9 and TRBJ2-7, with D maybe TRBD1 (6 bases). This CDR3 comprises 15 residues. The V end was cut by 0 bases, the J end by 6 bases, with 16 bases between. Looked up from germline, CDR1 is SGDLS and CDR2 is YYNGEE.

The chain joins TRBV27 to TRBJ2-7; 10 nucleotides align to TRBD1. CDR3 size: 16 residues. J gave up 0 bases and V 3 bases, and 5 bases lay outside the gene matches. Germline-derived CDR1 and CDR2 are MNHEY and SMNVEV (reference sequence). This CDR3 reads CASSLGQGSISYEQYF. In nucleotides, the CDR3 is TGTGCCAGCAGTTTGGGACAGGGGAGTATCTCCTACGAGCAGTACTTC.

This rearrangement joins TRBV28 to TRBJ2-1; D possibly corresponds to TRBD1 (6 bases). The CDR3 totals 14 residues. Germline CDR1 MDHEN, CDR2 SYDVKM. The ends were cut back, 5 bases at V and 6 bases at J, with 14 bases in the middle. CDR3 in amino acids: CASSQTGIRNEQFF. The CDR3 DNA is TGTGCCAGCAGTCAAACAGGGATTCGCAATGAGCAGTTCTTC.

The chain links TRBV6-1 to TRBJ1-4, with D tentatively TRBD1 (6 bases). Germline lookup yields CDR1 MNHNS and CDR2 SASEGT. This CDR3 spans 15 amino acids. Trimming took off 3 bases at V and 8 bases at J, with 16 bases between the two ends. CDR3 nucleotide sequence: TGTGCCAGCAGTGAGTACAGGGTAGTTGTGGAAAAACTGTTTTTT. Protein: CASSEYRVVVEKLFF.

The gene calls are TRBV6-1 and TRBJ1-1; D is uncertain. The germline CDR1 and CDR2 sequences are MNHNS and SASEGT. The CDR3 extends over 12 amino acids. Trimming left V 0 bases short and J 11 bases short, with 10 bases between. The CDR3 coding sequence is TGTGCCAGCAGTGAAGCGCACGGGAGGGCTTTCTTT. It translates to CASSEAHGRAFF.

This chain connects TRBV15 to TRBJ1-2, with TRBD1 as a possible D gene (5 bases). Germline V gene lookup returns CDR1 LNHNV and CDR2 YYDKDF (reference sequence). The CDR3 spans 14 residues. Trimming left V 4 bases short and J 2 bases short, with 11 bases between. The CDR3 DNA is TGTGCCACCAGCAAGGGAGGGGAAAACTATGGCTACACCTTC. It is translated as CATSKGGENYGYTF.

The chain combines TRBV7-8 with TRBJ2-2; TRBD2 agrees at 15 bases. The CDR3 is made up of 15 amino acids. V shed 3 bases and J 9 bases; nucleotides not matched to a gene: 2. CDR1 and CDR2 (germline): SGHVS, FQNEAQ. The CDR3 protein is CASSFGTSGGRELFF. The CDR3, as DNA: TGTGCCAGCAGCTTCGGGACTAGCGGGGGGAGGGAGCTGTTTTTT.

This clone was detected only once. J is TRBJ1-5 and V is TRBV7-2; D might be TRBD1 (6 bases). Germline V gene data show CDR1 as SGHTA and CDR2 as FQGNSA. The germline V and J ends were trimmed by 5 bases and 1 base, with 12 bases remaining between them. The CDR3 spans 15 residues. The CDR3 loop reads CASSKADRSNQPQHF. For the CDR3, the DNA is TGTGCCAGCAGCAAAGCTGACAGGAGCAATCAGCCCCAGCATTTT.

The chain has TRBV30 and TRBJ2-6; D is perhaps TRBD1 (5 bases). The V gene's germline CDR1 is GTSNPN and CDR2 SVGIG (reference sequence). V dropped 1 base and J dropped 4 bases, with 11 bases sitting between them. The CDR3 runs 15 residues. The CDR3 loop reads CAWSGQGFGANVLTF. The CDR3 DNA is TGTGCCTGGAGTGGTCAGGGATTCGGGGCCAACGTCCTGACTTTC.

The chain recombines TRBV19 with TRBJ2-1, with 10 bases that match TRBD2. CDR1 LNHDA and CDR2 SQIVND come from the germline V gene (reference sequence). The J segment lost 4 bases and the V segment lost 3 bases, leaving 6 bases of the junction unmatched. CDR3 length: 16 amino acids. CDR3 DNA sequence: TGTGCCAGTAGTATCAGCGGGAGGGCCCTGTACAATGAGCAGTTCTTC. Translation: CASSISGRALYNEQFF.